A selection of T cell receptor beta chains follows, all from one sample in a study of T cell changes during pregnancy in multiple sclerosis. Profiling relied on immunoSEQ multiplex PCR, and the TCRdb table lists in-frame clones only, not all of them. Of about 40,000 clones in the sample, 90% to 95% were seen once. This material consisted of peripheral blood, taken in the third trimester of pregnancy. These receptors were obtained from a female donor with multiple sclerosis, enrolled in a pregnancy study. Both conserved end residues are part of each CDR3. D genes are given only for firm matches. The listing skips clone size in some rows; elsewhere it reads once, few, many or a size class.

clone size: .
V gene: TRBV11-3
J gene: TRBJ2-1
D gene: .
CDR3 DNA: TGTGCCAGCAGCGCCTGGGGGGACCCCCTCAATGAGCAGTTCTTC
CDR3 protein: CASSAWGDPLNEQFF

clone size: .
V gene: TRBV9
J gene: TRBJ2-7
D gene: .
CDR3 DNA: TGTGCCAGCGGGTTGACGAGCGGTTCCTACGAGCAGTACTTC
CDR3 protein: CASGLTSGSYEQYF

clone size: .
V gene: TRBV7-2
J gene: TRBJ1-2
D gene: .
CDR3 DNA: TGTGCCAGCAGCCACTTCCAGGACTATGGCTACACCTTC
CDR3 protein: CASSHFQDYGYTF

clone size: .
V gene: TRBV11-3
J gene: TRBJ2-1
D gene: TRBD2
CDR3 DNA: TGTGCCAGCAGCTTAGATAGCAGCGGGAGTTATGAGCAGTTCTTC
CDR3 protein: CASSLDSSGSYEQFF

clone size: .
V gene: TRBV7-9
J gene: TRBJ2-7
D gene: .
CDR3 DNA: TGTGCCAGCAGCCTACAGGAAAACTCTGAGCAGTACTTC
CDR3 protein: CASSLQENSEQYF

clone size: .
V gene: TRBV7-2
J gene: TRBJ2-5
D gene: .
CDR3 DNA: TGTGCCAGCAGCTTACTAGAGACCCAGTACTTC
CDR3 protein: CASSLLETQYF

clone size: .
V gene: TRBV14
J gene: TRBJ2-7
D gene: .
CDR3 DNA: TGTGCCAGCAGCCTAAACTACTACGAGCAGTACTTC
CDR3 protein: CASSLNYYEQYF

clone size: .
V gene: TRBV28
J gene: TRBJ1-2
D gene: TRBD1
CDR3 DNA: TGTGCCAGCAGTACCAAACAGGGGGCAAGGTATAGCTATGGCTACACCTTC
CDR3 protein: CASSTKQGARYSYGYTF

clone size: .
V gene: TRBV18
J gene: TRBJ1-4
D gene: .
CDR3 DNA: TGTGCCAGCTCACCAAGTACAGCCGATGAAAAACTGTTTTTT
CDR3 protein: CASSPSTADEKLFF

clone size: .
V gene: TRBV7-3
J gene: TRBJ2-1
D gene: .
CDR3 DNA: TGTGCCAGCAGCTTATCCGGGACCCCGGGGGTTGAGCAGTTCTTC
CDR3 protein: CASSLSGTPGVEQFF

clone size: .
V gene: TRBV5-8
J gene: TRBJ2-7
D gene: TRBD1
CDR3 DNA: TGTGCCAGCAGCTTGGAGGACAGGGCCCCCTACGAGCAGTACTTC
CDR3 protein: CASSLEDRAPYEQYF

clone size: .
V gene: TRBV19
J gene: TRBJ1-4
D gene: TRBD1
CDR3 DNA: TGTGCCAGTACCTCCTATAGGACAGGAGATGAAAAACTGTTTTTT
CDR3 protein: CASTSYRTGDEKLFF

clone size: .
V gene: TRBV6-5
J gene: TRBJ2-7
D gene: .
CDR3 DNA: TGTGCCAGCAGGGACGGAGGGTTCGGCGAGCAGTACTTC
CDR3 protein: CASRDGGFGEQYF

clone size: .
V gene: TRBV7-2
J gene: TRBJ2-5
D gene: TRBD1
CDR3 DNA: TGTGCCAGCAGCCTATCGACAGGGGGCGCAGAAGAGACCCAGTACTTC
CDR3 protein: CASSLSTGGAEETQYF

clone size: .
V gene: TRBV10-2
J gene: TRBJ2-7
D gene: TRBD2
CDR3 DNA: TGCGCCAGCAGATCCCCCCTAGCGGGAGCTTACAACGAGCAGTACTTC
CDR3 protein: CASRSPLAGAYNEQYF

clone size: .
V gene: TRBV18
J gene: TRBJ2-5
D gene: TRBD2
CDR3 DNA: TGTGCCAGCTCACCGGGGCTAGCGGGAGAGACCCAGTACTTC
CDR3 protein: CASSPGLAGETQYF

clone size: .
V gene: TRBV9
J gene: TRBJ2-7
D gene: .
CDR3 DNA: TGTGCCAGCAGCGGGACTTCTCCGGAGCAGTACTTC
CDR3 protein: CASSGTSPEQYF

clone size: .
V gene: TRBV25-1
J gene: TRBJ2-7
D gene: .
CDR3 DNA: TGTGCCAGCATAAGTAGCTTCTCCTACGAGCAGTACTTC
CDR3 protein: CASISSFSYEQYF

clone size: .
V gene: TRBV9
J gene: TRBJ2-2
D gene: .
CDR3 DNA: TGTGCCAGCAGCGTAGAAACCGGGGGCACCGGGGAGCTGTTTTTT
CDR3 protein: CASSVETGGTGELFF

clone size: .
V gene: TRBV27
J gene: TRBJ2-7
D gene: TRBD2
CDR3 DNA: TGTGCCAGCAGTTCCCCGGGGGGGACTACCTACGAGCAGTACTTC
CDR3 protein: CASSSPGGTTYEQYF

clone size: .
V gene: TRBV30
J gene: TRBJ2-3
D gene: .
CDR3 DNA: TGTGCCTGGAGTTTAGTGCGGGATACGCAGTATTTT
CDR3 protein: CAWSLVRDTQYF

clone size: few
V gene: TRBV27
J gene: TRBJ1-6
D gene: .
CDR3 DNA: TGTGCCAGCAGTTTCGCAGGGGCGTCAGATTCACCCCTCCACTTT
CDR3 protein: CASSFAGASDSPLHF

clone size: .
V gene: TRBV6-1
J gene: TRBJ1-2
D gene: .
CDR3 DNA: TGTGCCAGCAATCGACAGAACTATGGCTACACCTTC
CDR3 protein: CASNRQNYGYTF

clone size: .
V gene: TRBV5-6
J gene: TRBJ1-2
D gene: .
CDR3 DNA: TGTGCCAGCAGCTTGGTGGCTGGGGCACTTACTAACTATGGCTACACCTTC
CDR3 protein: CASSLVAGALTNYGYTF

clone size: .
V gene: TRBV27
J gene: TRBJ1-2
D gene: .
CDR3 DNA: TGTGCCAGCAGCTTCATCCGGGGGAACTATGGCTACACCTTC
CDR3 protein: CASSFIRGNYGYTF

clone size: .
V gene: TRBV19
J gene: TRBJ1-4
D gene: .
CDR3 DNA: TGTGCCAGTTACGACACGCCGTTTGAAAAACTGTTTTTT
CDR3 protein: CASYDTPFEKLFF

clone size: .
V gene: TRBV27
J gene: TRBJ2-7
D gene: .
CDR3 DNA: TGTGCCAGCAGGCCGGGGTTTCCCTACGAGCAGTACTTC
CDR3 protein: CASRPGFPYEQYF

clone size: .
V gene: TRBV6-8
J gene: TRBJ1-2
D gene: .
CDR3 DNA: TGTGCCAGCAGTCTTGGCAAGACAGGCTATGGCTACACCTTC
CDR3 protein: CASSLGKTGYGYTF

clone size: .
V gene: TRBV9
J gene: TRBJ1-1
D gene: .
CDR3 DNA: TGTGCCAGCAGCCCAATTGGGCGGGACTCGGGCGGAGCTTTCTTT
CDR3 protein: CASSPIGRDSGGAFF

clone size: .
V gene: TRBV7-8
J gene: TRBJ1-2
D gene: .
CDR3 DNA: TGTGCCAGCAGCTTAGCGAGTAACTATGGCTACACCTTC
CDR3 protein: CASSLASNYGYTF

clone size: .
V gene: TRBV19
J gene: TRBJ2-1
D gene: TRBD2
CDR3 DNA: TGTGCCAGTAGTATGGGGACTAGCGGGCAGTTCTTC
CDR3 protein: CASSMGTSGQFF

clone size: .
V gene: TRBV19
J gene: TRBJ2-7
D gene: .
CDR3 DNA: TGTGCCAGTAGTATACGTCAGGCCGACGAGCAGTACTTC
CDR3 protein: CASSIRQADEQYF

clone size: .
V gene: TRBV7-6
J gene: TRBJ2-3
D gene: .
CDR3 DNA: TGTGCCAGCAGCTTCCGACTACCTTGCACAGATACGCAGTATTTT
CDR3 protein: CASSFRLPCTDTQYF

clone size: .
V gene: TRBV30
J gene: TRBJ2-3
D gene: .
CDR3 DNA: TGTGCCGGACGCACAGGTCTGGATACGCAGTATTTT
CDR3 protein: CAGRTGLDTQYF

clone size: .
V gene: TRBV6-4
J gene: TRBJ1-2
D gene: TRBD1
CDR3 DNA: TGTGCCAGCAGCCCTACAGGGGTCGATGGCTACACCTTC
CDR3 protein: CASSPTGVDGYTF

clone size: .
V gene: TRBV2
J gene: TRBJ1-6
D gene: TRBD1
CDR3 DNA: TGTGCCAGCAGTGATTCCGGGACAGGGTTTTCACCCCTCCACTTT
CDR3 protein: CASSDSGTGFSPLHF

clone size: .
V gene: TRBV12-5
J gene: TRBJ2-3
D gene: .
CDR3 DNA: TGTGCTAGTGGTTTAATCGGCACAGATACGCAGTATTTT
CDR3 protein: CASGLIGTDTQYF

clone size: .
V gene: TRBV6-1
J gene: TRBJ2-5
D gene: .
CDR3 DNA: TGTGCCAGCAGACAGGGAGAGACCCAGTACTTC
CDR3 protein: CASRQGETQYF

clone size: .
V gene: TRBV15
J gene: TRBJ2-2
D gene: TRBD2
CDR3 DNA: TGTGCCACCAGCAGGGGGACTAGCGGGGGGCTACGATTCACCGGGGAGCTGTTTTTT
CDR3 protein: CATSRGTSGGLRFTGELFF

clone size: .
V gene: TRBV4-3
J gene: TRBJ1-4
D gene: TRBD1
CDR3 DNA: TGCGCCAGCAGCCAAGTTTCGGGCAGGGGGTATGAAAAACTGTTTTTT
CDR3 protein: CASSQVSGRGYEKLFF

clone size: .
V gene: TRBV2
J gene: TRBJ2-2
D gene: TRBD1
CDR3 DNA: TGTGCCAGTTGGGGGGACAGGGAGGAAACCGGGGAGCTGTTTTTT
CDR3 protein: CASWGDREETGELFF

clone size: .
V gene: TRBV16
J gene: TRBJ1-1
D gene: .
CDR3 DNA: TGTGCCAGCAGCCAATATAGCGGTAAGAACACTGAAGCTTTCTTT
CDR3 protein: CASSQYSGKNTEAFF

clone size: .
V gene: TRBV30
J gene: TRBJ1-5
D gene: TRBD1
CDR3 DNA: TGTGCCTGGAGAGCAGGGGGCGGACAGCCCCAGCATTTT
CDR3 protein: CAWRAGGGQPQHF

clone size: .
V gene: TRBV30
J gene: TRBJ2-1
D gene: TRBD2
CDR3 DNA: TGTGCCTGGAGTGTGAATAGCGGGAGGCCCCTCAATGAGCAGTTCTTC
CDR3 protein: CAWSVNSGRPLNEQFF

clone size: .
V gene: TRBV6-1
J gene: TRBJ1-5
D gene: TRBD1
CDR3 DNA: TGTGCCAGCAGCCACACAGGGGTAAATCAGCCCCAGCATTTT
CDR3 protein: CASSHTGVNQPQHF

clone size: .
V gene: TRBV28
J gene: TRBJ2-3
D gene: .
CDR3 DNA: TGTGCCAGCAGTACCCCCCGGGACACAGATACGCAGTATTTT
CDR3 protein: CASSTPRDTDTQYF

clone size: .
V gene: TRBV19
J gene: TRBJ2-4
D gene: TRBD2
CDR3 DNA: TGTGCCAGTATTGGGGGGGGTTGGCCCAAAAACATTCAGTACTTC
CDR3 protein: CASIGGGWPKNIQYF

clone size: .
V gene: TRBV15
J gene: TRBJ2-4
D gene: .
CDR3 DNA: TGTGCCACCAGCAGACCTCAGGTAGCCAAAAACATTCAGTACTTC
CDR3 protein: CATSRPQVAKNIQYF

clone size: .
V gene: TRBV28
J gene: TRBJ1-3
D gene: .
CDR3 DNA: TGTGCCAGCTTTTACGGGGATGATGCTGGAAACACCATATATTTT
CDR3 protein: CASFYGDDAGNTIYF

clone size: .
V gene: TRBV30
J gene: TRBJ2-5
D gene: TRBD2
CDR3 DNA: TGTGCCTGGAGTTTTACTAGCGGGAGGGGAGAGACCCAGTACTTC
CDR3 protein: CAWSFTSGRGETQYF

clone size: once
V gene: TRBV7-8
J gene: TRBJ2-7
D gene: .
CDR3 DNA: TGTGCCAGCAGCTTAGAGAAGGGGGGGAAAAAGAGAGACGAGCAGTACTTC
CDR3 protein: CASSLEKGGKKRDEQYF

clone size: .
V gene: TRBV29-1
J gene: TRBJ1-4
D gene: .
CDR3 DNA: TGCAGCGTTATACAGGCGTCTAATGAAAAACTGTTTTTT
CDR3 protein: CSVIQASNEKLFF

clone size: once
V gene: TRBV6-5
J gene: TRBJ1-1
D gene: TRBD1
CDR3 DNA: TGTGCCAGCAGTTTGCGACAGGGGATGGCGGTCACTGAAGCTTTCTTT
CDR3 protein: CASSLRQGMAVTEAFF

clone size: .
V gene: TRBV11-3
J gene: TRBJ1-1
D gene: .
CDR3 DNA: TGTGCCAGCAGCTTAGATCACAGGATTGCTGAAGCTTTCTTT
CDR3 protein: CASSLDHRIAEAFF

clone size: .
V gene: TRBV7-6
J gene: TRBJ2-7
D gene: TRBD1
CDR3 DNA: TGTGCCAGCAGCTTAGAGTATGGGACAGGTTACGAGCAGTACTTC
CDR3 protein: CASSLEYGTGYEQYF

clone size: once
V gene: TRBV30
J gene: TRBJ1-2
D gene: TRBD1
CDR3 DNA: TGTGCCTGGAGTATTGGACAGGTCTATGGCTACACCTTC
CDR3 protein: CAWSIGQVYGYTF

clone size: .
V gene: TRBV9
J gene: TRBJ1-1
D gene: .
CDR3 DNA: TGTGCCAGCAGCGCTGCTCCGACAGGGAACACTGAAGCTTTCTTT
CDR3 protein: CASSAAPTGNTEAFF